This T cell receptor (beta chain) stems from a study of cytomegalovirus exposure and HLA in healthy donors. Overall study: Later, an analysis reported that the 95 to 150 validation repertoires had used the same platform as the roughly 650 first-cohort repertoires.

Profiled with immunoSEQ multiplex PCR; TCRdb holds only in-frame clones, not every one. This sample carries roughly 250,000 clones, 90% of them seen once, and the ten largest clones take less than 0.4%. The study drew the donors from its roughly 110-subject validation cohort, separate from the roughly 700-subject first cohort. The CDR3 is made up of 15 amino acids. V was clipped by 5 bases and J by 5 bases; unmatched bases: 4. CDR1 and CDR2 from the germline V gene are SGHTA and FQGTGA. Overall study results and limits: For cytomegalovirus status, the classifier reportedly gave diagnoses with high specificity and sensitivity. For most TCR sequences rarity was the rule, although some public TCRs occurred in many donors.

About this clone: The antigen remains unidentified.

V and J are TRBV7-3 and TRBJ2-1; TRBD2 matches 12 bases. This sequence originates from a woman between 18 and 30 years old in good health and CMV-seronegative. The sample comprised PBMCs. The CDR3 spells CASSRTSGTNNEQFF. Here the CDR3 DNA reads TGTGCCAGCAGCCGGACTAGCGGGACAAACAATGAGCAGTTCTTC.